The T cell receptor beta chain under discussion was sequenced for a study of blood T cells in healthy people across ages. It was with a sample-barcoded 5' primer and a J-beta primer mix that a second PCR of roughly 7 to 12 cycles was run. MiXCR, run by TCRdb on the 5' RACE reads, gives a single entry per CDR3 protein. Of 800,000 to 950,000 distinct CDR3 sequences in the sample, just under 30% were seen once. Per-sample PBMC isolation yielded at least 7 million cells. General study results and limits: Across samples, TCR beta diversity tracked strongly with naive T cell percentage.

As concerns this clonotype: Its antigen is unknown. One end of the junction fails to match germline, which may point to a read error.

This CDR3 region has 16 residues. Another study also made use of these data, one on T cells of mothers and their children. That source adds: In this cohort, donors were three healthy Caucasian mothers plus their six children.

The sample comprised blood. The gene calls are TRBV12-3 or TRBV12-4 and TRBJ2-1; 8 nucleotides align to TRBD2. The TCR comes from a middle-aged woman in good health. This CDR3 reads CAGSLARRGGRDGQFF. The DNA for the CDR3 is TGTGCCGGCAGTTTAGCGCGCCGGGGGGGCCGGGATGGGCAGTTCTTC.